What follows are 30 T cell receptor beta chains derived from one specimen sequenced in a study of cytomegalovirus exposure and HLA in healthy donors. Profiling relied on immunoSEQ multiplex PCR, and the TCRdb table lists in-frame clones only, not all of them. The repertoire has 50,000 to 80,000 clones, roughly 96% of them found once; the top ten carry approximately 5%. Sequencing was performed on PBMCs. These receptors came from a woman younger than 35 in good health and CMV-seropositive.

This chain uses TRBV30 with TRBJ2-7; 11 positions agree with TRBD2. The CDR3 totals 20 residues. From germline, CDR1 is GTSNPN and CDR2 SVGIG (reference sequence). J was trimmed by 4 bases and V by 2 bases; bases with no gene match: 22. The CDR3 sequence: CAWSKSPTSGRPRLQYEQYF. The CDR3 DNA is TGTGCCTGGAGTAAATCCCCTACTAGCGGGAGACCTCGACTACAATACGAGCAGTACTTC.

The chain links TRBV5-4 to TRBJ2-2; D might be TRBD2 (6 bases). Germline values: CDR1 SGHNT, CDR2 YYREEE (reference sequence). This CDR3 has 16 amino acids. Deletions cut 3 bases from V and 0 bases from J, with 12 bases between. CDR3 in DNA: TGTGCCAGCAGCTCTGACGGGAGCACGAACACCGGGGAGCTGTTTTTT. Translation gives CASSSDGSTNTGELFF.

This sequence joins TRBV9 and TRBJ2-7; no definite D call. The CDR3 spans 14 residues. V was pared by 3 bases and J by 5 bases, with 15 bases between. Germline CDR1 reads SGDLS; CDR2 reads YYNGEE. CDR3 loop: CASSAYDTSDEQYF. The CDR3 region has the DNA TGTGCCAGCAGCGCATATGACACCTCGGACGAGCAGTACTTC.

V usage is TRBV15 and J usage is TRBJ2-3; 8 nucleotides agree with TRBD1. Germline CDR1 LNHNV, CDR2 YYDKDF (reference sequence). The CDR3 has 18 residues. After removal of 0 bases from V and 3 bases from J, the junction contained 11 bases not matched to a gene. This CDR3 is CATSRDVGQGLGTDTQYF. The CDR3, as DNA: TGTGCCACCAGCAGAGATGTCGGACAGGGACTTGGAACAGATACGCAGTATTTT. The full variable domain, with the rest looked up from reference TRBV15 and TRBJ2-3, is DAMVIQNPRYQVTQFGKPVTLSCSQTLNHNVMYWYQQKSSQAPKLLFHYYDKDFNNEADTPDNFQSRRPNTSFCFLDIRSPGLGDTAMYLCATSRDVGQGLGTDTQYFGPGTRLTVL.

V usage is TRBV27 and J usage is TRBJ2-2; D may be TRBD1 (5 bases). Germline CDR1 is MNHEY and CDR2 is SMNVEV (reference sequence). The CDR3 totals 14 residues. Trimming left V 9 bases short and J 0 bases short, with 11 bases between. Here the CDR3 DNA reads TGTGCCAGTAGGGGAATCGCGAACACCGGGGAGCTGTTTTTT. Amino acids: CASRGIANTGELFF.

This chain uses TRBV7-9 with TRBJ2-1, with D maybe TRBD1 (5 bases). Trimming cost V 5 bases and J 3 bases, with 17 bases left between them. The CDR3 runs 16 residues. Germline CDR1 SEHNR, CDR2 FQNEAQ (reference sequence). CDR3 sequence: CASSPRGGRSYNEQFF. The CDR3 DNA is TGTGCCAGCAGCCCTAGGGGCGGCAGGAGCTACAATGAGCAGTTCTTC.

V gene TRBV7-8 combines with J gene TRBJ2-5; a weak D match, TRBD2 (6 bases). The CDR3 covers 16 residues. Trimming left V 5 bases short and J 5 bases short, with 21 bases between. The germline V gene encodes CDR1 SGHVS and CDR2 FQNEAQ. The CDR3 DNA reads as TGTGCCAGCAGCATGCCCGGGACGCGCGGGATGGAGACCCAGTACTTC. Translating it yields CASSMPGTRGMETQYF.

The chain recombines TRBV7-6 with TRBJ2-7, with D maybe TRBD2 (6 bases). Germline V gene lookup returns CDR1 SGHVS and CDR2 FNYEAQ. The CDR3 length is 13 residues. V gave up 5 bases and J gave up 4 bases, with 12 bases separating them. CDR3: CASSTVAGYEQYF. CDR3 in DNA: TGTGCCAGCAGCACAGTGGCGGGGTACGAGCAGTACTTC.

J is TRBJ2-4 and V is TRBV5-1; 8 positions match TRBD2. In germline, CDR1 is SGHRS, CDR2 YFSETQ. The CDR3 consists of 16 residues. Trimming took 3 bases from V and 2 from J; bases not matched to a gene: 7. The CDR3 coding sequence is TGCGCCAGCAGCTCAGTAGCGGGAAGACCCAAAAACATTCAGTACTTC. Residues: CASSSVAGRPKNIQYF.

The genes are TRBV19 and TRBJ1-6, with TRBD1 identical over 7 bases. V lost 4 bases and J lost 16; bases outside the gene matches: 10. Germline values: CDR1 LNHDA, CDR2 SQIVND (reference sequence). This CDR3 contains 13 residues. As DNA, the CDR3 is TGTGCCAGTAGTACAAACCCGGGACAGCTGCTCCACTTT. It is translated as CASSTNPGQLLHF.

V is TRBV19 and J is TRBJ1-6; 10 bases match TRBD1. CDR1 is LNHDA and CDR2 is SQIVND in the germline V gene (reference sequence). V lost 3 bases to trimming and J lost 0 bases; unmatched junction nucleotides: 8. The CDR3 runs 19 residues. CDR3 nucleotide sequence: TGTGCCAGTAGTATCTCCCGGGACAGGGGCTTCTCCTATAATTCACCCCTCCACTTT. Its protein is CASSISRDRGFSYNSPLHF.

The chain links TRBV4-1 to TRBJ1-2; 7 bases are a match to TRBD1. J gave up 4 bases and V 3 bases, and 11 bases lay outside the gene matches. This CDR3 has 16 residues. CDR1 and CDR2 from the germline V gene are MGHRA and YSYEKL. The CDR3 region is CASSQDLRQGGYGYTF. CDR3 nucleotides: TGCGCCAGCAGCCAGGACCTAAGACAGGGCGGCTATGGCTACACCTTC.

This clone was picked up one time. CDR3 sequence: CASSLTSGGLIEQFF. DNA for the CDR3: TGCGCCAGCAGCTTGACTAGCGGGGGCCTTATTGAGCAGTTCTTC. J is TRBJ2-1 and V is TRBV5-1; the match to TRBD2 covers 11 bases. The CDR3 totals 15 residues. Germline trimming cut 1 base from V and 9 bases from J; bases unmatched to any gene: 6. Germline lookup yields CDR1 SGHRS and CDR2 YFSETQ.

This chain connects TRBV27 to TRBJ2-2, with D tentatively TRBD1 (5 bases). The length of the CDR3 is 16 residues. The ends were cut back, 6 bases at V and 3 bases at J, with 17 bases in the middle. Germline V gene lookup returns CDR1 MNHEY and CDR2 SMNVEV (reference sequence). DNA for the CDR3: TGTGCCAGCAGCTTAAGGGGCACTATTGACACCGGGGAGCTGTTTTTT. This codes for CASSLRGTIDTGELFF.

This clone was recorded once. V is TRBV25-1 and J is TRBJ2-7, with 7 bases lining up with TRBD1. Germline values: CDR1 MGHDK, CDR2 SYGVNS. The CDR3 consists of 13 residues. Trimming removed 2 bases from V and 6 bases from J; junction bases left unmatched: 4. This CDR3 reads CASSETTGFEQYF. In nucleotides, the CDR3 is TGTGCCAGCAGTGAAACGACAGGGTTCGAGCAGTACTTC.

The chain couples TRBV6-1 to TRBJ2-1, with no clear D. Germline V gene sequence: CDR1 MNHNS, CDR2 SASEGT. The germline V and J ends were trimmed by 2 bases and 9 bases, with 14 bases remaining between them. There are 14 residues in the CDR3. The CDR3 bases are TGTGCCAGCAGTGAATCCCCGACTCCCACTGAGCAGTTCTTC. Its protein is CASSESPTPTEQFF.

The genes are TRBV2 and TRBJ2-5; D possibly corresponds to TRBD2 (7 bases). The V gene's germline CDR1 is SNHLY and CDR2 FYNNEI. Trimming took off 7 bases at V and 5 bases at J, with 11 bases between the two ends. The CDR3 length is 12 residues. The CDR3 DNA is TGTGCCAGCAAGGGGGAGGGGGAGACCCAGTACTTC. This sequence encodes CASKGEGETQYF.

The chain recombines TRBV27 with TRBJ1-2; TRBD1 agrees at 9 bases. This CDR3 has 13 residues. V lost 5 bases, J lost 6 bases, and 4 bases stayed unmatched. Per the germline V gene, CDR1 is MNHEY and CDR2 is SMNVEV (reference sequence). CDR3 region: CASSVTGGHGYTF. In DNA, the CDR3 is TGTGCCAGCAGTGTGACAGGGGGTCATGGCTACACCTTC.

The chain combines TRBV5-6 with TRBJ2-7, with 9 bases that match TRBD1. This CDR3 is 13 amino acids long. The germline V gene encodes CDR1 SGHDT and CDR2 YYEEEE. V shed 3 bases and J 5 bases; nucleotides not matched to a gene: 3. Here the CDR3 DNA reads TGTGCCAGCAGCTCCGGGACAGGGAACGAGCAGTACTTC. Translation gives CASSSGTGNEQYF.

The chain is built from TRBV9 and TRBJ1-3; 7 bases are a match to TRBD1. The CDR3 loop spans 15 amino acids. Trimming took 3 bases from V and 2 from J; bases not matched to a gene: 5. In germline, CDR1 is SGDLS, CDR2 YYNGEE. CDR3 nucleotides: TGTGCCAGCAGCGCCGAGGGACAGACTGGAAACACCATATATTTT. Its translation: CASSAEGQTGNTIYF.

The genes are TRBV28 and TRBJ1-1; D may be TRBD1 (6 bases). The V end was cut by 6 bases, the J end by 7 bases, with 12 bases between. The V gene's germline CDR1 is MDHEN and CDR2 SYDVKM. CDR3 length equals 12 residues. This CDR3 is CASRGGPGEAFF. For the CDR3, the DNA is TGTGCCAGCAGGGGGGGGCCGGGTGAAGCTTTCTTT.

The V call is TRBV29-1, the J call TRBJ1-2, with TRBD1 identical over 8 bases. This CDR3 has 16 amino acids. Trimming cost V 7 bases and J 4 bases; bases outside gene matches: 17. CDR1 and CDR2 (germline): SQVTM, ANQGSEA. The CDR3 protein is CSAIGGYRGKSYGYTF. In DNA, the CDR3 is TGCAGCGCCATTGGGGGGTACAGGGGGAAAAGCTATGGCTACACCTTC.

The rearrangement uses TRBV27 and TRBJ2-1; no clear D. This CDR3 is 16 amino acids long. The germline CDR1 and CDR2 sequences are MNHEY and SMNVEV (reference sequence). Trimming took 0 bases from V and 4 from J, leaving 13 bases between them. The CDR3 DNA reads as TGTGCCAGCAGTTTATCGGTTGGGCAGCTTTACAATGAGCAGTTCTTC. Encoded protein: CASSLSVGQLYNEQFF.

The count of this clone is one. The chain carries TRBV5-8 and TRBJ2-7; D might be TRBD2 (5 bases). The CDR3 runs 16 residues. Germline V gene data show CDR1 as SGHTS and CDR2 as YDEGEE. Trimming took off 4 bases at V and 0 bases at J, with 17 bases between the two ends. In nucleotides, the CDR3 is TGTGCCAGCAGCCCGGAGGTCCGGGGTTACTCCTACGAGCAGTACTTC. Amino acid sequence: CASSPEVRGYSYEQYF.

The chain uses TRBV4-3 and TRBJ2-2; TRBD2 aligns across 8 bases. This CDR3 is 16 amino acids long. V lost 1 base, J lost 7 bases, and 8 bases stayed unmatched. Germline V gene sequence: CDR1 LGHNA, CDR2 YSLEER. The DNA of the CDR3 is TGCGCCAGCAGCCAAGTGTCGGGGCTAGCGGGCGGGGAGCTGTTTTTT. Translated: CASSQVSGLAGGELFF.

The J gene is TRBJ2-2, the V gene TRBV5-4; D possibly corresponds to TRBD2 (5 bases). V dropped 4 bases and J dropped 5 bases, with 9 bases sitting between them. CDR1 is SGHNT and CDR2 is YYREEE in the germline V gene (reference sequence). This CDR3 comprises 13 residues. The CDR3, as DNA: TGTGCCAGCAGCCCCCCGGGAACCGGGGAGCTGTTTTTT. Its translation is CASSPPGTGELFF.

V is TRBV19 and J is TRBJ2-2; 10 bases are shared with TRBD1. The CDR3 runs 15 residues. V was clipped by 5 bases and J by 7 bases; unmatched bases: 7. Germline V gives CDR1 LNHDA, CDR2 SQIVND (reference sequence). The CDR3 here is CASSARQGANGELFF. The CDR3 DNA reads as TGTGCCAGTAGTGCGCGACAGGGGGCTAACGGGGAGCTGTTTTTT.

V and J are TRBV2 and TRBJ2-2, with 9 bases aligning to TRBD2. Germline V gene sequence: CDR1 SNHLY, CDR2 FYNNEI. CDR3 size: 16 residues. The V segment lost 7 bases and the J segment 6 bases; nucleotides outside the gene matches: 12. The CDR3 loop reads CASNKAGGRGAGELFF. In DNA form, the CDR3 reads TGTGCCAGCAATAAAGCGGGAGGCCGGGGGGCCGGGGAGCTGTTTTTT.

The J gene is TRBJ1-2, the V gene TRBV5-7, with D perhaps TRBD1 (6 bases). TRBV5-7 carries the ORF label, with uncertain function. V was clipped by 4 bases and J by 8 bases, with 21 bases between them. The CDR3 runs to 15 residues. This CDR3 reads CASSRGGSPRGGYTF. The DNA for the CDR3 is TGTGCCAGCAGCAGGGGGGGCTCCCCGCGGGGAGGCTACACCTTC.

This chain joins TRBV28 and TRBJ1-5; possible D gene TRBD1, 5 bases. Germline loops: CDR1 MDHEN, CDR2 SYDVKM. V was pared by 3 bases and J by 7 bases, with 13 bases between. The CDR3 loop spans 14 amino acids. The CDR3 loop is CASSFSGNGQPQHF. The CDR3 DNA follows: TGTGCCAGCAGTTTTTCAGGGAACGGGCAGCCCCAGCATTTT.